One and the same sample provided the 8 T cell receptor delta chains below, sequenced in a study of Vδ1+ human thymocytes. General study results and limits: Highly polyclonal TRG and TRD repertoires with Gaussian CDR3 length distributions appeared in thymus.

Extracted RNA was reverse transcribed into cDNA. CDR3 amplicons came from multiplex PCR with pooled V-gene forward and constant-region reverse primers. TCRdb reran clone calling via CATT on the multiplex PCR reads. The sample records about 73,000 delta-chain clones, approximately 37% being singletons. Their specific antigens are unknown. Material for sequencing was Vdelta1+ gamma-delta thymocytes from the thymus. Specified subset: FACS-sorted CD3+ TCRalphabeta- TCRVdelta1+ TCRVdelta2- thymocytes. These receptors originate from a boy less than two years old who had congenital heart surgery.

The chain is built from TRDV1 and TRDJ1; 8 bases line up with TRDD3. Germline lookup yields CDR1 TSWWSYY and CDR2 QGS. CDR3 length: 21 amino acids. Germline trimming cut 1 base from V and 0 bases from J; bases unmatched to any gene: 19. In DNA form, the CDR3 reads TGTGCTCTTGGGGAACCCCCCCTACGAGGGATACGCCCCTCGTACACCGATAAACTCATCTTT. It codes for CALGEPPLRGIRPSYTDKLIF.

This clone was detected only a few times. The chain joins TRDV1 to TRDJ1; no reliable D call. Germline values: CDR1 TSWWSYY, CDR2 QGS. CDR3 length: 15 residues. Trimming removed 4 bases at V and 4 bases at J, with 16 bases between. CDR3 DNA sequence: TGTGCTCTTGGGGTAAAAGCAGTGTCAGTCGATAAACTCATCTTT. It codes for CALGVKAVSVDKLIF.

This chain uses TRDV1 with TRDJ2; 7 nucleotides align to TRDD3. Per germline, CDR1 TSWWSYY and CDR2 QGS. This CDR3 is 22 amino acids long. V dropped 9 bases and J dropped 0; count of bases not matched to a gene: 28. This CDR3 reads CALAKPPLGGPGGFSLTAQLFF. In nucleotides, the CDR3 is TGTGCTCTAGCTAAGCCTCCCCTCGGGGGACCTGGGGGGTTTTCTTTGACAGCACAACTCTTCTTT.

This clone turned up a few times. The J gene is TRDJ1, the V gene TRDV1; tentatively, D is TRDD3 (5 bases). This CDR3 is 19 amino acids long. Germline CDR1 is TSWWSYY and CDR2 is QGS. V was clipped by 2 bases and J by 1 base, with 23 bases between them. CDR3 residues: CALGESSVKVSGGTDKLIF. The CDR3 coding sequence is TGTGCTCTTGGGGAATCGTCGGTGAAAGTCTCGGGGGGCACCGATAAACTCATCTTT.

J is TRDJ1 and V is TRDV1; TRDD2 is a possible D gene (6 bases). The CDR3 spans 17 residues. CDR1 and CDR2 (germline): TSWWSYY, QGS. The ends were cut back, 5 bases at V and 0 bases at J, with 19 bases in the middle. In DNA, the CDR3 is TGTGCTCTTGGGACACTCGGCCTTCCCGCCAACACCGATAAACTCATCTTT. Its translation is CALGTLGLPANTDKLIF.

The chain combines TRDV1 with TRDJ1; D possibly uses TRDD1 or TRDD2 (5 bases each). Germline lookup yields CDR1 TSWWSYY and CDR2 QGS. CDR3 length: 24 residues. The V end lost 0 bases, the J end lost 4 bases, and 39 bases lay between the germline ends. The CDR3 DNA sequence: TGTGCTCTTGGGGAACTAGAGGTGAGCCCTACGTGTAGGAAACGGGAGCGGGAAATCGATAAACTCATCTTT. Amino acid sequence: CALGELEVSPTCRKREREIDKLIF.

V usage is TRDV2 and J usage is TRDJ1; 10 bases fit TRDD3. This CDR3 has 18 amino acids. CDR1 and CDR2 from the germline V gene are GEAIGNYY and EKD. V was clipped by 3 bases and J by 1 base; unmatched bases: 13. In DNA, the CDR3 is TGTGCCTGTGACGGTGGAAGGTTGGGGGATACATTCACCGATAAACTCATCTTT. Protein: CACDGGRLGDTFTDKLIF.

The V call is TRDV2, the J call TRDJ1, with a possible D match to TRDD2 (6 bases). The CDR3 totals 20 residues. The germline gives CDR1 GEAIGNYY, CDR2 EKD. The germline V and J ends were trimmed by 5 bases and 7 bases, with 37 bases remaining between them. CDR3 sequence: CACVPSVVLPTRYSRGKLIF. CDR3 bases: TGTGCCTGTGTTCCTTCCGTGGTGCTCCCAACTCGGTACTCGCGGGGTAAACTCATCTTT.